The 9 T cell receptor beta chains below come from one sample, sequenced in a study of cytomegalovirus exposure and HLA in healthy donors. The PCR employed 60 Vbeta primers together with 13 Jbeta primers. Data came from immunoSEQ multiplex PCR; TCRdb stores just in-frame clones and leaves some out. The repertoire holds 90,000 to 110,000 clones, with about 78% as singletons. The sample comprised PBMCs. These receptors all come from a young man in good health and CMV-seronegative.

CDR3 residues: CASRGDSYEQYF. The CDR3 DNA reads TGTGCCAGCCGGGGGGACTCCTACGAGCAGTACTTC. The V gene is TRBV6-5, the J gene TRBJ2-7; 7 bases match TRBD2. After removal of 8 bases from V and 0 bases from J, the junction contained 1 base not matched to a gene. This CDR3 spans 12 amino acids. Looked up from germline, CDR1 is MNHEY and CDR2 is SVGAGI.

This clone was observed a single time. This chain connects TRBV28 to TRBJ2-7; 8 positions match TRBD1. Germline lookup yields CDR1 MDHEN and CDR2 SYDVKM. The length of the CDR3 is 14 residues. J was trimmed by 5 bases and V by 2 bases; bases with no gene match: 5. This chain's CDR3 is CASSLLDRDNEQYF. The CDR3 region has the DNA TGTGCCAGCAGTTTACTGGACAGGGACAACGAGCAGTACTTC. The entire variable domain, with the rest obtained from reference TRBV28 and TRBJ2-7, is as follows: DVKVTQSSRYLVKRTGEKVFLECVQDMDHENMFWYRQDPGLGLRLIYFSYDVKMKEKGDIPEGYSVSREKKERFSLILESASTNQTSMYLCASSLLDRDNEQYFGPGTRLTVT.

The rearrangement joins TRBV7-9 to TRBJ1-1, with no clear D. Between the trimmed V and J ends, which lost 5 bases and 0 bases, there was a span of 13 bases. The germline V gene has CDR1 SEHNR and CDR2 FQNEAQ (reference sequence). The CDR3 length is 15 residues. CDR3 bases: TGTGCCAGCAGCACGGAGGCCCGTATGAACACTGAAGCTTTCTTT. Translated, it gives CASSTEARMNTEAFF.

V is TRBV15 and J is TRBJ2-3; 12 bases agree with TRBD2. V shed 2 bases, J shed 3 bases, and the junction held 3 bases outside the gene matches. The CDR3 covers 16 residues. Germline V CDR1 and CDR2: LNHNV, YYDKDF (reference sequence). This CDR3 reads CATSRSLAGGTDTQYF. CDR3 bases: TGTGCCACCAGCAGATCACTAGCGGGGGGTACAGATACGCAGTATTTT.

This clone was detected once. The gene calls are TRBV4-1 and TRBJ1-5; possible D gene TRBD1, 5 bases. The CDR3 consists of 15 residues. Germline CDR1 MGHRA, CDR2 YSYEKL. Trimming took 2 bases from V and 6 from J, leaving 14 bases between them. CDR3 sequence reads: CASSQFGTGAQPQHF. CDR3 coding DNA: TGCGCCAGCAGCCAATTCGGTACAGGTGCTCAGCCCCAGCATTTT.

This chain links TRBV7-9 with TRBJ2-1, with 12 positions matching TRBD2. CDR3 length equals 16 residues. Germline loops: CDR1 SEHNR, CDR2 FQNEAQ (reference sequence). J was trimmed by 7 bases and V by 6 bases; bases with no gene match: 10. The CDR3: CASSPSSGRAWNEQFF. DNA for the CDR3: TGTGCCAGCAGTCCTTCTAGCGGGAGGGCCTGGAATGAGCAGTTCTTC. Full variable domain (remainder filled in from reference TRBV7-9 and TRBJ2-1): DTGVSQNPRHKITKRGQNVTFRCDPISEHNRLYWYRQTLGQGPEFLTYFQNEAQLEKSRLLSDRFSAERPKGSFSTLEIQRTEQGDSAMYLCASSPSSGRAWNEQFFGPGTRLTVL.

A note on this clone: The junction departs from germline at one end; a sequencing error may be responsible. As DNA, the CDR3 is TGCAGCGTTGAACCTAGCACCGATACGCAGTATTTT. This encodes CSVEPSTDTQYF. V and J are TRBV29-1 and TRBJ2-3, with D maybe TRBD2 (5 bases). This CDR3 region has 12 residues. Germline V gene sequence: CDR1 SQVTM, CDR2 ANQGSEA.

The chain uses TRBV4-1 and TRBJ2-1; TRBD2 matches at 8 bases. The CDR3 spans 18 residues. Per germline, CDR1 MGHRA and CDR2 YSYEKL. V lost 2 bases to trimming and J lost 3 bases; unmatched junction nucleotides: 12. The CDR3 region is CASSQRGTRRMFYNEQFF. The CDR3 DNA reads as TGCGCCAGCAGCCAACGGGGGACTAGGCGGATGTTCTACAATGAGCAGTTCTTC.

This clone was picked up one time. V gene TRBV4-3 combines with J gene TRBJ1-2, with D hard to call. Germline V CDR1 and CDR2: LGHNA, YSLEER. Trimming removed 0 bases at V and 6 bases at J, with 8 bases between. The CDR3 spans 13 residues. The CDR3 DNA sequence: TGCGCCAGCAGCCAAGATCTGGGCGATGGCTACACCTTC. It codes for CASSQDLGDGYTF.